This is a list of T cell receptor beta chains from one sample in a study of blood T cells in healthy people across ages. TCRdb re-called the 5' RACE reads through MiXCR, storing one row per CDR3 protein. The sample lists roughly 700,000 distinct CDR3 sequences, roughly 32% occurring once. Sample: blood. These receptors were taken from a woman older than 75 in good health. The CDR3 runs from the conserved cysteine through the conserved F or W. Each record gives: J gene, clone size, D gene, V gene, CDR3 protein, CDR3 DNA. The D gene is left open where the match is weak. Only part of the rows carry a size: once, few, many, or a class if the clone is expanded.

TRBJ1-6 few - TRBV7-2 CASSFSRAGASYNSPLHF TGTGCCAGCAGCTTCTCCAGGGCAGGGGCCTCCTATAATTCACCCCTCCACTTT
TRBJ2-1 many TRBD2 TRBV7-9 CASSFQRGGSSYNEQFF TGTGCCAGCAGCTTTCAGCGGGGGGGAAGCTCCTACAATGAGCAGTTCTTC
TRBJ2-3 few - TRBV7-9 CASNDGLSTDTQYF TGTGCCAGCAACGACGGACTTAGCACAGATACGCAGTATTTT
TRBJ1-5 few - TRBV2 CASNEWVGQPQHF TGTGCCAGCAATGAGTGGGTCGGTCAGCCCCAGCATTTT
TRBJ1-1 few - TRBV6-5 CASSYGRSEAFF TGTGCCAGCAGTTACGGGCGATCTGAAGCTTTCTTT
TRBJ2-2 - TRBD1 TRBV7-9 CASSSTIRDRDIGELFF TGTGCCAGCAGCTCCACAATCCGGGACAGGGATATCGGGGAGCTGTTTTTT
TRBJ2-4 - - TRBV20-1 CSASQLQSIQYF TGCAGTGCTAGCCAGTTACAGAGCATTCAGTACTTC
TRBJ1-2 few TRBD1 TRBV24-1 CATGQGTGYTF TGTGCCACCGGACAGGGTACGGGCTACACCTTC
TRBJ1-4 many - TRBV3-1 CASSPWTENEKLFF TGTGCCAGCAGCCCGTGGACGGAAAATGAAAAACTGTTTTTT
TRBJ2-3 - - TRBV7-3 CASSLQGSTDTRYF TGTGCCAGCAGCTTACAGGGATCCACAGATACGCGGTATTTT
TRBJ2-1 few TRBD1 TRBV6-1 CASSKKGTGGYAENEQFF TGTGCCAGCAGCAAAAAGGGTACAGGGGGCTACGCAGAGAATGAGCAGTTCTTC
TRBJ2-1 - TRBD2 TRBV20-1 CSAHRGTSGYNEQFF TGCAGTGCGCACCGCGGGACTAGCGGTTACAATGAGCAGTTCTTC
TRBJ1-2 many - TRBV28 CASSLSFGGYTF TGTGCCAGCAGTTTATCCTTCGGCGGCTACACCTTC
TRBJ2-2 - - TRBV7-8 CASSLVGAHTGELFF TGTGCCAGCAGCTTAGTGGGGGCGCACACCGGGGAGCTGTTTTTT
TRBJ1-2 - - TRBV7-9 CAGSLERGRENYGYTF TGTGCCGGCAGCTTAGAACGGGGCAGGGAGAACTATGGCTACACCTTC
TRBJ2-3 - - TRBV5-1 CASSTGQLSTDTQYF TGCGCCAGCAGCACCGGACAGCTGAGCACAGATACGCAGTATTTT
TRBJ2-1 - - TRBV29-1 CSGYNLGEQFF TGCAGCGGTTATAACCTGGGCGAGCAGTTCTTC
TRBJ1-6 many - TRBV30 CAWQTDNSPLHF TGTGCCTGGCAAACGGATAATTCACCCCTCCACTTT
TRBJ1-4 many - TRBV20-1 CSARNSGREKLFF TGCAGTGCTAGAAATTCGGGGCGTGAAAAACTGTTTTTT
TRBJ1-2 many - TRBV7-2 CASSIGGGSGYTF TGTGCCAGCAGCATAGGGGGGGGCTCTGGCTACACCTTC
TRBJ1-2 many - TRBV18 CASSPTGTAGYTF TGTGCCAGCTCACCAACCGGTACCGCTGGCTACACCTTC
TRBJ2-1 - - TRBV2 CASSEVGGRLYNEQFF TGTGCCAGCAGTGAAGTAGGCGGAAGGCTCTACAATGAGCAGTTCTTC
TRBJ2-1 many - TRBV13 CASSTRDLNNEQFF TGTGCCAGCAGCACTAGGGACTTAAACAATGAGCAGTTCTTC
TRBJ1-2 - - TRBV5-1 CASSLVLAGPGYTF TGCGCCAGCAGCTTGGTATTAGCGGGGCCCGGCTACACCTTC
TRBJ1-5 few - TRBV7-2 CASSSSRQPQHF TGTGCCAGCAGCTCCTCCCGACAGCCCCAGCATTTT
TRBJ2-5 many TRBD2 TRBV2 CASTRLAGGRETQYF TGTGCCAGCACCAGACTAGCGGGGGGAAGGGAGACCCAGTACTTC
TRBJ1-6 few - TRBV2 CASSEEGRTSSYNSPLHF TGTGCCAGCAGTGAAGAAGGGAGAACCAGCTCCTATAATTCACCCCTCCACTTT
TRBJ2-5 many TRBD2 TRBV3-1 CASSQDYRGGKETQYF TGTGCCAGCAGCCAAGATTACCGGGGGGGCAAAGAGACCCAGTACTTC
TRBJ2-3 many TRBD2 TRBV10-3 CAIRGTTSGGGDTQYF TGTGCCATCAGGGGCACAACTAGCGGGGGAGGAGATACGCAGTATTTT
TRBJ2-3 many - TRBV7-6 CASSLDTRNTDTQYF TGTGCCAGCAGCTTAGATACAAGAAACACAGATACGCAGTATTTT
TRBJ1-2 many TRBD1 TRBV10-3 CAIGGRSGTGGYTF TGTGCCATCGGGGGGCGTTCCGGGACAGGGGGCTACACCTTC
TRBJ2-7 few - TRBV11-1 CASSLLPGSYEQYF TGTGCCAGCAGCTTATTGCCAGGCTCCTACGAGCAGTACTTC
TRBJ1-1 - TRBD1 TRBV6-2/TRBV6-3 CASSGWDRRKKLTRPAENTEAFF TGTGCCAGTTCCGGCTGGGACAGACGGAAAAAACTTACGCGTCCCGCAGAGAACACTGAAGCTTTCTTT
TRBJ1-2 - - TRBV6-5 CASSPPGNGYTF TGTGCCAGCAGTCCCCCGGGTAATGGCTACACCTTC
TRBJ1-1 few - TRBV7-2 CASAERAGNTEAFF TGTGCCAGCGCAGAGAGGGCAGGCAACACTGAAGCTTTCTTT
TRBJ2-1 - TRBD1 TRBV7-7 CASSLVGTGNEQFF TGTGCCAGCAGCTTAGTAGGGACAGGCAATGAGCAGTTCTTC
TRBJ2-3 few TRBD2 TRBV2 CASSLAGGFADTQYF TGTGCCAGCAGTCTAGCGGGGGGTTTTGCAGATACGCAGTATTTT
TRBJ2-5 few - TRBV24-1 CATQAGEKNEQYF TGTGCCACCCAAGCCGGGGAGAAAAATGAGCAGTACTTC
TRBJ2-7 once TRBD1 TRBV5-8 CASSLRDRDYEQYF TGTGCCAGCAGCTTGAGGGACAGAGACTACGAGCAGTACTTC
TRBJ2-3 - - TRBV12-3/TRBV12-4 CASSFRGPSTDAQYF TGTGCCAGCAGTTTCAGAGGCCCTAGCACAGATGCGCAGTATTTT
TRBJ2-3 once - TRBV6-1 CASGPGSSTDTQYF TGTGCCAGCGGACCCGGCTCTAGCACAGATACGCAGTATTTT
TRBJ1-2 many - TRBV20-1 CSAPPAGRDSGNGYTF TGCAGTGCGCCGCCGGCAGGGCGAGACTCCGGAAATGGCTACACCTTC
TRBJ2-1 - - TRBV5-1 CASSLDITNNEQFF TGCGCCAGCAGCTTGGACATTACTAACAATGAGCAGTTCTTC